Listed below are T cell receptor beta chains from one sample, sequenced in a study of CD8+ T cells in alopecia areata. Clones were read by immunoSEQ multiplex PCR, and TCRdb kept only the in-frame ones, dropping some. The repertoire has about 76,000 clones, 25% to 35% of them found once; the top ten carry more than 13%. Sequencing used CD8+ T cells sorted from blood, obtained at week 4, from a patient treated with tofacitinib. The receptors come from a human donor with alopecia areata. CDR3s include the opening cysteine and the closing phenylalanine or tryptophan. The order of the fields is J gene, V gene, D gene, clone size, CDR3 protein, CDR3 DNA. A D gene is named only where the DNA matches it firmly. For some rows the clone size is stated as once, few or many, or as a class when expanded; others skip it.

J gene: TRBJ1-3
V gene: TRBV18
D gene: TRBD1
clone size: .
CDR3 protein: CASSPRDRDGNTIYF
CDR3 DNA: TGTGCCAGCTCACCAAGGGACAGGGATGGAAACACCATATATTTT

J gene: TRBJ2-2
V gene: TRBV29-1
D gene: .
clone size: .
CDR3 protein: CSALDQRQNTGELFF
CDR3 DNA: TGCAGCGCCTTGGACCAGCGCCAAAACACCGGGGAGCTGTTTTTT

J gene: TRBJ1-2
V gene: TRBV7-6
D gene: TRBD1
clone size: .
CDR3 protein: CASSPRGDRDSGYTF
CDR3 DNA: TGTGCCAGCAGCCCCAGGGGGGACAGGGATTCCGGCTACACCTTC

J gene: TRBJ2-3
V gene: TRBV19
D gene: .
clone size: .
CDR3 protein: CASSIWETGEPDTQYF
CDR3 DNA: TGTGCCAGTAGTATTTGGGAAACGGGAGAACCAGATACGCAGTATTTT

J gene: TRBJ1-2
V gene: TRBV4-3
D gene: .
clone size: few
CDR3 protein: CASSQDLQGLGYTF
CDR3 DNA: TGCGCCAGCAGCCAAGATTTACAGGGATTAGGCTACACCTTC

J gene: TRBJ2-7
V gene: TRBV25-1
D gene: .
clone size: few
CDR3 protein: CASREHTYEQYF
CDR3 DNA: TGTGCCAGCAGGGAGCACACCTACGAGCAGTACTTC

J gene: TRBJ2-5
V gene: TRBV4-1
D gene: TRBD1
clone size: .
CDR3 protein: CASSQVGTALQETQYF
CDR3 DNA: TGCGCCAGCAGCCAAGTTGGGACAGCTTTACAAGAGACCCAGTACTTC

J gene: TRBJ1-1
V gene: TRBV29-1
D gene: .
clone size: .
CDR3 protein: CSFQKETPSDTEAFF
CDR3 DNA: TGCAGCTTCCAAAAGGAGACACCTTCGGACACTGAAGCTTTCTTT

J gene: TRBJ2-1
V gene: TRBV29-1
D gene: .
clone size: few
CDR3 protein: CSGIEFGNEQFF
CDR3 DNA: TGCAGCGGAATAGAGTTCGGCAATGAGCAGTTCTTC

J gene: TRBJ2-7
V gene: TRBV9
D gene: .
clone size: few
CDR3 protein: CASSVTSTHYEQYF
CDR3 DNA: TGTGCCAGCAGCGTAACTAGCACCCACTACGAGCAGTACTTC

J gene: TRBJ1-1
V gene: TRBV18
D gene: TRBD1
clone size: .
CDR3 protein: CASSPPGTGVTEAFF
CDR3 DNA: TGTGCCAGCTCACCACCCGGGACAGGGGTAACTGAAGCTTTCTTT

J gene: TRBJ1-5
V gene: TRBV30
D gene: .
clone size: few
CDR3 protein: CAWKPGNNQPQHF
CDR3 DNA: TGTGCCTGGAAACCAGGGAATAATCAGCCCCAGCATTTT

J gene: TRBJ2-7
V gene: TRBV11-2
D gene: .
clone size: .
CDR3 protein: CASSPPASLYEQYF
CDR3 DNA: TGTGCCAGCAGCCCCCCCGCCTCCCTCTACGAGCAGTACTTC

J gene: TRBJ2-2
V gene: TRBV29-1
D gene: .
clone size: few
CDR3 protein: CSVVWGTGELFF
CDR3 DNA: TGCAGCGTTGTGTGGGGGACCGGGGAGCTGTTTTTT

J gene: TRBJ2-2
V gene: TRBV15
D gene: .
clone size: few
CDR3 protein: CATQSQGFSGELFF
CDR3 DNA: TGTGCCACCCAGTCACAGGGTTTTTCCGGGGAGCTGTTTTTT

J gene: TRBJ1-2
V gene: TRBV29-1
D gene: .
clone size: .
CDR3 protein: CSVEQGVSGYTF
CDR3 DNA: TGCAGCGTTGAGCAGGGTGTCTCTGGCTACACCTTC

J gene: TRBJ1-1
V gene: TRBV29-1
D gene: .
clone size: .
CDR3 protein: CSVEARLRDKFTEAFF
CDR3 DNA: TGCAGCGTTGAAGCCCGCCTCAGGGATAAATTCACTGAAGCTTTCTTT

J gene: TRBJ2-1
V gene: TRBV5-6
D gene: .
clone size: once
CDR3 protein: CASSLGGASSEQFF
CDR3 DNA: TGTGCCAGCAGCTTAGGTGGAGCGAGTAGTGAGCAGTTCTTC

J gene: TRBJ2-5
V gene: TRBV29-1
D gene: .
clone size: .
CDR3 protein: CSPRNQETQYF
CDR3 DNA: TGCAGCCCACGGAACCAAGAGACCCAGTACTTC

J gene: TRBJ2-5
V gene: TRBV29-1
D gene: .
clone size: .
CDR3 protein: CSVEDLVDETQYF
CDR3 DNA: TGCAGCGTTGAAGACCTAGTCGATGAGACCCAGTACTTC

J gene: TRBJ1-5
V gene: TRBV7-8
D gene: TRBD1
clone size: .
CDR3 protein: CASSLRDSYSNQPQHF
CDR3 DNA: TGTGCCAGCAGCTTGAGGGACAGTTATAGCAATCAGCCCCAGCATTTT

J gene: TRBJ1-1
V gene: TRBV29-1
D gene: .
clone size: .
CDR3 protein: CSVGELVGTEAFF
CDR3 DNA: TGCAGCGTTGGAGAACTCGTGGGAACTGAAGCTTTCTTT

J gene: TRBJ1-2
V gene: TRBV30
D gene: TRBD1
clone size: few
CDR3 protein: CAYGTGGTGYTF
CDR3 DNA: TGTGCCTACGGGACAGGGGGCACTGGCTACACCTTC

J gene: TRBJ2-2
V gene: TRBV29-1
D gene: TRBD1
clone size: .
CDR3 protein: CSVEQPSDRGRVGELFF
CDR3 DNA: TGCAGCGTTGAGCAGCCTAGCGACAGGGGGCGGGTCGGGGAGCTGTTTTTT

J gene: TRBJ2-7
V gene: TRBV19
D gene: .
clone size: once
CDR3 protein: CASTLDGSYEQYF
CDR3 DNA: TGTGCCAGTACCCTGGACGGCTCCTACGAGCAGTACTTC

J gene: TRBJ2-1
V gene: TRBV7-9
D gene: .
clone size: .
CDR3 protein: CASSLAGPTGEQFF
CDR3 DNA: TGTGCCAGCAGCTTGGCGGGACCCACCGGGGAGCAGTTCTTC

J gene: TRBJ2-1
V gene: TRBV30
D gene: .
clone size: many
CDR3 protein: CAWSPLYNEQFF
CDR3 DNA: TGTGCCTGGAGTCCTCTCTACAATGAGCAGTTCTTC